This T cell receptor beta chain is drawn from a study of blood T cells in healthy people across ages. Study-wide results and caveats: Age brought a roughly linear fall in TCR beta diversity measured per million T cells.

The ends were cut back, 1 base at V and 0 bases at J, with 10 bases in the middle. This CDR3 comprises 17 residues. The authors ran a second PCR of 7 to 11 cycles using a sample-barcoded 5' primer and a J-beta primer mix. Every molecule of cDNA carried a tag from a template-switch adaptor with 12 random nucleotides. A single record per CDR3 protein comes from TCRdb applying MiXCR to the 5' RACE reads. Of some 900,000 distinct CDR3 sequences listed, 29% were seen once; the top ten hold roughly 17%. In the case of this clonotype: Its antigen is still unknown.

This receptor was identified in a woman at least 80 years old in good health. Sequenced material: blood. V gene TRBV6-7 combines with J gene TRBJ1-6; D remains unclear. TRBV6-7 qualifies as an ORF whose function is uncertain. CDR3 residues: CASSYYDGSSYNSPLHF. The CDR3 DNA reads TGTGCCAGCAGTTACTACGACGGAAGCTCCTATAATTCACCCCTCCACTTT.